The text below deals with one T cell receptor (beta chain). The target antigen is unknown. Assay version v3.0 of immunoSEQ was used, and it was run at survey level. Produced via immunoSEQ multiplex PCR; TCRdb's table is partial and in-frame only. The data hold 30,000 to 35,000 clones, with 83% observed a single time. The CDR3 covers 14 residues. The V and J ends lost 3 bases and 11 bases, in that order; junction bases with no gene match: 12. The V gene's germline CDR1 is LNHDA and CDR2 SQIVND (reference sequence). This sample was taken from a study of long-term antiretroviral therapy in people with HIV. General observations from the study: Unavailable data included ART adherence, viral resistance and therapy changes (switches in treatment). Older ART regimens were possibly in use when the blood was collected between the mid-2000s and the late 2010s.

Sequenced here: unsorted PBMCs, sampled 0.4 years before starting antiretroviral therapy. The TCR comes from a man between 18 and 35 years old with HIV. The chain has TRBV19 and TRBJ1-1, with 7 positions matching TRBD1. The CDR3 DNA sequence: TGTGCCAGTAGTATTTTCGGGACAGCTTGGGTGGCTTTCTTT. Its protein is CASSIFGTAWVAFF.